Below are 30 T cell receptor beta chains sequenced from a single sample in a study of Graves' ophthalmopathy and Graves' hyperthyroidism. Amplified TCR beta CDR3 regions were obtained using RNA transcripts as template. The library came from an HTBI-primed first-round RT-PCR and a second-round multiplex PCR. MiXCR was run by TCRdb on the multiplex PCR reads, yielding one entry per CDR3 protein. The sample consists of approximately 330,000 distinct CDR3 sequences, roughly 15% of them appearing once. What was sequenced was peripheral blood. These receptors all come from an adult man with Graves' ophthalmopathy.

V gene TRBV6-2 or TRBV6-3 combines with J gene TRBJ1-1; TRBD1 aligns across 10 bases. Germline CDR1 reads MNHEY; CDR2 reads SVGEGT. The CDR3 length is 14 residues. J was trimmed by 2 bases and V by 7 bases; bases with no gene match: 4. In nucleotides, the CDR3 is TGTGCCAGCACCCGGGACAGGGGAAACACTGAAGCTTTCTTT. Residues: CASTRDRGNTEAFF.

This clonotype was seen ten or more times. This chain links TRBV6-1 with TRBJ1-2; D call uncertain. V was shortened by 4 bases and J by 4 bases, with 13 bases between the two germline ends. Germline V lookup: CDR1 MNHNS, CDR2 SASEGT. The CDR3 spans 14 residues. CDR3 residues: CASSVRVFTYGYTF. The CDR3, as DNA: TGTGCCAGCAGTGTGAGGGTATTTACCTATGGCTACACCTTC.

The chain couples TRBV4-2 to TRBJ2-4; 12 positions agree with TRBD2. V lost 3 bases, J lost 0 bases, and 21 bases stayed unmatched. The CDR3 is 23 residues long. Germline values: CDR1 LGHNA, CDR2 YNFKEQ. CDR3 nucleotides: TGTGCCAGCAGCCACGATGACTTGCTACTAGCGGGGGGCCCTTTTGAAGCCAAAAACATTCAGTACTTC. Translated: CASSHDDLLLAGGPFEAKNIQYF.

This clonotype was found many times. The chain has TRBV20-1 and TRBJ2-7; 10 positions agree with TRBD2. With V trimmed by 5 bases and J by 2 bases, 6 bases remained unmatched. This CDR3 spans 14 amino acids. Germline CDR1 DFQATT, CDR2 SNEGSKA (reference sequence). The DNA of the CDR3 is TGCAGTGCTCTGACGAGCGGGAGGGCCTACGAGCAGTACTTC. This gives the protein CSALTSGRAYEQYF.

V and J are TRBV5-1 and TRBJ2-7; 8 bases fit TRBD2. The J segment lost 2 bases and the V segment lost 0 bases, leaving 13 bases of the junction unmatched. Germline CDR1 reads SGHRS; CDR2 reads YFSETQ. The CDR3 is made up of 18 amino acids. CDR3 nucleotides: TGCGCCAGCAGCTTGGTCAGCGGGAGCGCGAGGTTCGCCTACGAGCAGTACTTC. Translating it yields CASSLVSGSARFAYEQYF.

Many counts were recorded for this clonotype. The J gene is TRBJ2-7, the V gene TRBV2, with 8 positions matching TRBD2. The V and J ends lost 7 bases and 5 bases, in that order; junction bases with no gene match: 10. CDR3 length: 14 residues. Germline V gene sequence: CDR1 SNHLY, CDR2 FYNNEI. The CDR3 spells CASIRAGGRHEQYF. The CDR3 DNA reads as TGTGCCAGCATCAGGGCGGGAGGTCGCCACGAGCAGTACTTC.

The chain joins TRBV4-1 to TRBJ2-7; TRBD1 or TRBD2 may be the D gene (5 bases each). Trimming stripped 5 bases from V and 0 bases from J, with 14 bases between. CDR3 size: 15 residues. The germline CDR1 and CDR2 sequences are MGHRA and YSYEKL. CDR3 sequence reads: CASSSQWDGSYEQYF. CDR3 in DNA: TGCGCCAGCAGCTCCCAATGGGACGGCTCCTACGAGCAGTACTTC.

This clonotype was found a few times. The V call is TRBV30, the J call TRBJ1-1; D is unclear. This CDR3 is 13 amino acids long. The germline gives CDR1 GTSNPN, CDR2 SVGIG (reference sequence). With 2 bases removed from V and 0 bases from J, the gap between germline ends came to 7 bases. Here the CDR3 DNA reads TGTGCCTGGAGTTTTAGGATGAACACTGAAGCTTTCTTT. This sequence encodes CAWSFRMNTEAFF.

V is TRBV7-8 and J is TRBJ1-5; 10 nucleotides align to TRBD1. Germline loops: CDR1 SGHVS, CDR2 FQNEAQ. CDR3 length: 16 amino acids. V was pared by 4 bases and J by 2 bases, with 5 bases of the junction left unmatched. In DNA, the CDR3 is TGTGCCAGCAGCTCCACCGGGACAGGGGGCAATCAGCCCCAGCATTTT. Protein product: CASSSTGTGGNQPQHF.

The CDR3 loop is CASSADRVYPTTGELFF. CDR3 bases: TGTGCCAGCAGCGCAGACAGGGTGTATCCGACCACCGGGGAGCTGTTTTTT. This chain joins TRBV11-2 and TRBJ2-2; 7 nucleotides align to TRBD1. The V gene end was trimmed by 5 bases and the J gene end by 4 bases; junction bases not matched to a gene: 13. This CDR3 has 17 residues. Germline V lookup: CDR1 SGHAT, CDR2 FQNNGV. The whole variable domain, filled in from reference TRBV11-2 and TRBJ2-2, reads EAGVAQSPRYKIIEKRQSVAFWCNPISGHATLYWYQQILGQGPKLLIQFQNNGVVDDSQLPKDRFSAERLKGVDSTLKIQPAKLEDSAVYLCASSADRVYPTTGELFFGEGSRLTVL.

This clonotype has at least ten counts. The V call is TRBV28, the J call TRBJ1-5; no clear D gene. The V gene lost 2 bases and the J gene lost 4 bases, with 9 bases spanning the gap. The length of the CDR3 is 14 residues. Germline CDR1 and CDR2: MDHEN and SYDVKM. The CDR3 is CASSLRGMNQPQHF. As DNA, the CDR3 is TGTGCCAGCAGTTTACGTGGAATGAATCAGCCCCAGCATTTT.

This clonotype came up many times. The rearrangement uses TRBV12-3 or TRBV12-4 and TRBJ1-6; 10 nucleotides agree with TRBD1. This CDR3 region has 16 residues. V shed 6 bases and J 12 bases; nucleotides not matched to a gene: 14. The CDR3 DNA reads as TGTGCCAGCAGAGAGAATGGACAGGGGGTTTGGGAACCCCTCCACTTT. Amino acids: CASRENGQGVWEPLHF.

This clonotype was observed at least ten times. The V gene is TRBV7-9, the J gene TRBJ1-3; D may be TRBD1 (6 bases). CDR3 length: 14 amino acids. Germline CDR1 and CDR2: SEHNR and FQNEAQ (reference sequence). V was shortened by 7 bases and J by 2 bases, with 12 bases between the two germline ends. The CDR3 coding sequence is TGTGCCAGCACCAAAAACAGGGCTGGAAACACCATATATTTT. This encodes CASTKNRAGNTIYF.

The table lists this clonotype with many counts. This sequence joins TRBV27 and TRBJ2-7; 10 positions agree with TRBD2. Germline CDR1 reads MNHEY; CDR2 reads SMNVEV (reference sequence). The CDR3 runs to 19 residues. Unmatched junction bases numbered 22, after V lost 6 bases and J lost 5 bases. For the CDR3, the DNA is TGTGCCAGCAGGAGGTTGCTAAGCACTAGCGGGATGGAAGCGGACGAGCAGTACTTC. It yields the protein CASRRLLSTSGMEADEQYF.

The sample holds many counts of this clonotype. This chain uses TRBV2 with TRBJ1-5; no clear D gene. Trimming took off 4 bases at V and 7 bases at J, with 14 bases between the two ends. Germline CDR1 SNHLY, CDR2 FYNNEI. CDR3 length: 14 residues. The DNA for the CDR3 is TGTGCCAGCAGTGCCCGCGTGGGATACCAGCCCCAGCATTTT. Translating gives CASSARVGYQPQHF.

This clonotype was seen many times. The V and J genes are TRBV27 and TRBJ2-5; D is ambiguous. The CDR3 loop spans 15 amino acids. Trimming left V 3 bases short and J 2 bases short, with 13 bases between. Per germline, CDR1 MNHEY and CDR2 SMNVEV (reference sequence). Here the CDR3 reads CASSFLGLQQETQYF. The DNA of the CDR3 is TGTGCCAGCAGTTTTTTAGGTCTGCAACAAGAGACCCAGTACTTC.

This clonotype was counted at least ten times. The chain has TRBV28 and TRBJ2-7; 7 nucleotides align to TRBD1. The V segment lost 1 base and the J segment 2 bases; nucleotides outside the gene matches: 5. CDR3 length equals 15 residues. CDR1 is MDHEN and CDR2 is SYDVKM in the germline V gene. CDR3 nucleotides: TGTGCCAGCAGTTTATCAGGGGGAAAAACCTACGAGCAGTACTTC. It translates to CASSLSGGKTYEQYF.

The sample holds many counts of this clonotype. This sequence joins TRBV19 and TRBJ1-5; TRBD1 might be the D (5 bases). The ends were cut back, 5 bases at V and 9 bases at J, with 17 bases in the middle. There are 14 residues in the CDR3. The germline V gene encodes CDR1 LNHDA and CDR2 SQIVND (reference sequence). The DNA for the CDR3 is TGTGCCAGTAGTCCCGGGGAGGGGCGGGCGCCCCAGCATTTT. Translated, it gives CASSPGEGRAPQHF. Looking up the rest from reference TRBV19 and TRBJ1-5 gives the full variable domain: DGGITQSPKYLFRKEGQNVTLSCEQNLNHDAMYWYRQDPGQGLRLIYYSQIVNDFQKGDIAEGYSVSREKKESFPLTVTSAQKNPTAFYLCASSPGEGRAPQHFGDGTRLSIL.

This clonotype was seen many times. The rearrangement links TRBV12-3 or TRBV12-4 to TRBJ1-1, with D perhaps TRBD1 (6 bases). This CDR3 comprises 13 residues. Trimming stripped 8 bases from V and 8 bases from J, with 18 bases between. The CDR3 DNA is TGTGCCAGCGGAGAGAGACAGGCACTAGAAGCTTTCTTT. Translated: CASGERQALEAFF.

This clonotype was seen at least ten times. The V call is TRBV4-2, the J call TRBJ2-5; 8 bases match TRBD2. Germline V lookup: CDR1 LGHNA, CDR2 YNFKEQ. The CDR3 contains 14 residues. Unmatched junction bases numbered 3, after V lost 2 bases and J lost 4 bases. The CDR3 coding sequence is TGTGCCAGCAGCCAAAGGACTAGCTCAGAGACCCAGTACTTC. This translates into CASSQRTSSETQYF.

This clonotype was seen many times. The rearrangement links TRBV16 to TRBJ1-5; D might be TRBD1 (5 bases). Germline V gives CDR1 KGHSY, CDR2 FQNENV. The CDR3 sequence is 15 residues long. V was shortened by 4 bases and J by 0 bases, with 10 bases between the two germline ends. The CDR3 protein is CASSPTDYSNQPQHF. DNA for the CDR3: TGTGCCAGCAGCCCGACAGATTATAGCAATCAGCCCCAGCATTTT. Using reference TRBV16 and TRBJ1-5 for the parts outside the CDR3, the full variable domain is GEEVAQTPKHLVRGEGQKAKLYCAPIKGHSYVFWYQQVLKNEFKFLISFQNENVFDETGMPKERFSAKCLPNSPCSLEIQATKLEDSAVYFCASSPTDYSNQPQHFGDGTRLSIL.

This clonotype was detected ten times or more. V is TRBV19 and J is TRBJ1-5; D may be TRBD1 (5 bases). V dropped 3 bases and J dropped 6 bases, with 12 bases sitting between them. Germline V CDR1 and CDR2: LNHDA, SQIVND (reference sequence). This CDR3 contains 14 residues. The CDR3 region has the DNA TGTGCCAGTAGTATCCGGGGCTGGGTTCAGCCCCAGCATTTT. It yields the protein CASSIRGWVQPQHF.

This clonotype has ten or more counts. The chain combines TRBV9 with TRBJ2-7, with 8 bases identical to TRBD2. The CDR3 has 15 residues. V shed 4 bases, J shed 7 bases, and the junction held 13 bases outside the gene matches. The germline V gene has CDR1 SGDLS and CDR2 YYNGEE. The CDR3 nucleotides are TGTGCCAGCAGCCCCAACTTAGCGGGAATTGGTGAGCAGTACTTC. Amino acids: CASSPNLAGIGEQYF.

The table lists this clonotype with many counts. The chain combines TRBV24-1 with TRBJ2-5, with D possibly called TRBD1 or TRBD2 (5 bases each). CDR1 is KGHDR and CDR2 is SFDVKD in the germline V gene. This CDR3 comprises 14 residues. The V end was cut by 10 bases, the J end by 2 bases, with 16 bases between. The CDR3 nucleotides are TGTGCCACTCGACGAGGTGGGGGACAAGAGACCCAGTACTTC. Its translation is CATRRGGGQETQYF.

Ten or more counts support this clonotype. An end of the junction differs from the germline gene, which may be a read error. The chain recombines TRBV27 with TRBJ2-4; 8 bases match TRBD2. Germline V gives CDR1 MNHEY, CDR2 SMNVEV (reference sequence). CDR3 length: 15 amino acids. The DNA of the CDR3 is TGTGCCAGCGGTTTATCCGGGACTAGGTCAAACATTCAGTACTTC. Its protein is CASGLSGTRSNIQYF.

The chain has TRBV30 and TRBJ2-5; weak D call: TRBD1 (6 bases). The CDR3 sequence is 15 residues long. Per germline, CDR1 GTSNPN and CDR2 SVGIG (reference sequence). The V and J ends lost 5 bases and 7 bases respectively, with 23 bases between them. CDR3 loop: CAWGPDSTRMRTQYF. CDR3 sequence (DNA): TGTGCCTGGGGGCCGGACAGCACTAGAATGCGGACCCAGTACTTC.

This clonotype was detected many times. This chain links TRBV5-1 with TRBJ1-2, with D perhaps matching TRBD1 (5 bases). V was pared by 4 bases and J by 4 bases, with 8 bases between. CDR1 and CDR2 from the germline V gene are SGHRS and YFSETQ. CDR3 length: 12 residues. The CDR3 DNA follows: TGCGCCAGCAGCCCTGACAGCTATGGCTACACCTTC. As protein: CASSPDSYGYTF. Variable domain in full (rest from reference TRBV5-1 and TRBJ1-2): KAGVTQTPRYLIKTRGQQVTLSCSPISGHRSVSWYQQTPGQGLQFLFEYFSETQRNKGNFPGRFSGRQFSNSRSEMNVSTLELGDSALYLCASSPDSYGYTFGSGTRLTVV.

This clonotype was seen ten or more times. The rearrangement links TRBV19 to TRBJ2-2, with 7 bases fitting TRBD2. The germline V gene encodes CDR1 LNHDA and CDR2 SQIVND (reference sequence). CDR3 length: 15 amino acids. With 6 bases clipped from V and 1 base from J, the junction kept 5 bases outside the gene matches. This CDR3 is CASRGGEENTGELFF. The DNA of the CDR3 is TGTGCCAGTAGGGGAGGGGAAGAGAACACCGGGGAGCTGTTTTTT.

This clonotype was picked up many times. The V call is TRBV6-2 or TRBV6-3, the J call TRBJ2-1, with TRBD2 matching over 8 bases. The CDR3 totals 16 residues. The V and J ends lost 6 bases and 2 bases, in that order; junction bases with no gene match: 9. Germline-derived CDR1 and CDR2 are MNHEY and SVGEGT. The CDR3 reads CASRTLLAGTYNEQFF. The CDR3 nucleotides read TGTGCCAGCAGAACCCTTTTAGCGGGAACCTACAATGAGCAGTTCTTC.

This clonotype was detected many times. This sequence joins TRBV6-2 or TRBV6-3 and TRBJ2-7; no clear D. The germline gives CDR1 MNHEY, CDR2 SVGEGT. This CDR3 contains 12 residues. V lost 3 bases and J lost 3, with 6 bases in between. In nucleotides, the CDR3 is TGTGCCAGCAGTTATCCCCACTACGAGCAGTACTTC. Translating it yields CASSYPHYEQYF.